The clone carrying this T cell receptor (beta chain) was found once. Germline CDR1 reads MNHNY; CDR2 reads SVGAGI (reference sequence). J gave up 4 bases and V 6 bases, and 4 bases lay outside the gene matches. This CDR3 is built from 14 residues. This sample is drawn from a study of blood T cell repertoires in COVID-19. The data were produced by immunoSEQ multiplex PCR, yet TCRdb's version contains in-frame clones alone and is incomplete. The sample lists 51,000 or so clones; over 85% were seen once. The rearrangement joins TRBV6-6 to TRBJ1-1; 11 bases are shared with TRBD1. Specimen: peripheral blood. The clonotype was recovered from a man aged 80 or over with active or convalescent COVID-19. The CDR3 is CASRSGTGGTEAFF. Written as DNA, the CDR3 is TGTGCCAGCAGATCCGGGACAGGGGGCACTGAAGCTTTCTTT.